The source of this TCR beta chain is a study of radiation and T cells in renal cell carcinoma. The method was immunoSEQ multiplex PCR; TCRdb's version includes in-frame clones alone and lacks a portion of them. The repertoire holds about 160,000 clones, with about 88% as singletons. V was shortened by 0 bases and J by 4 bases, with 9 bases between the two germline ends. CDR3 length: 14 amino acids. In germline, CDR1 is LNHNV, CDR2 YYDKDF (reference sequence). Time point denoted: baseline pretreatment blood. Regarding treatment: 15 Gy SBRT to primary tumor, nephrectomy 4 weeks later. The chain recombines TRBV15 with TRBJ1-2; D gene uncertain. Material: blood, obtained from a patient whose treatment included radiotherapy and nephrectomy. The origin of this receptor is a woman aged 65 to 85 with renal cell carcinoma. The CDR3 coding sequence is TGTGCCACCAGCAGAGAGGGCTTCGGCTATGGCTACACCTTC. Translating gives CATSREGFGYGYTF.